The 32 T cell receptor beta chains given below trace back to one sample, sequenced in a study of shared clonotypes between healthy human individuals. Here immunoSEQ multiplex PCR was the method, and the copy in TCRdb shows in-frame clones only, minus some. Of 2,500,000 or so clones in the sample, just over 90% were seen once. Sequencing was done on a sample of naive CD4+ T cells sorted from blood. Subset noted: CD45RA+ positively selected. The receptor set was obtained from a man aged 18 to 35 in good health.

DNA for the CDR3: TGTGCCAGCAGCGTAGGGAGGGATGGAAACATTCAGTACTTC. Protein sequence: CASSVGRDGNIQYF. The rearrangement joins TRBV9 to TRBJ2-4; maybe TRBD2 (6 bases). This CDR3 has 14 residues. V was clipped by 0 bases and J by 6 bases, with 10 bases between them. Looked up from germline, CDR1 is SGDLS and CDR2 is YYNGEE.

The rearrangement joins TRBV14 to TRBJ1-6; D not certain. Germline V gene sequence: CDR1 SGHDN, CDR2 FVKESK. The CDR3 is 17 residues long. The V end was cut by 6 bases, the J end by 0 bases, with 15 bases between. This CDR3 reads CASSSGPFGSYNSPLHF. The CDR3 DNA is TGTGCCAGCAGTTCAGGCCCATTTGGCTCCTATAATTCACCCCTCCACTTT.

The V gene is TRBV25-1, the J gene TRBJ1-6; TRBD1 matches 8 bases. Germline lookup yields CDR1 MGHDK and CDR2 SYGVNS. CDR3 length: 16 residues. Trimming cost V 4 bases and J 7 bases; bases outside gene matches: 9. Written as DNA, the CDR3 is TGTGCCAGCAGTGTACAGGGGGAGGGGGCGAATTCACCCCTCCACTTT. It translates to CASSVQGEGANSPLHF.

This chain connects TRBV7-2 to TRBJ2-3; TRBD2 agrees at 11 bases. Losses at the gene ends were 1 base for V and 10 bases for J; bases not matched to a gene: 4. Per the germline V gene, CDR1 is SGHTA and CDR2 is FQGNSA. The CDR3 loop spans 14 amino acids. CDR3 protein: CASSLDLAGGSQYF. The CDR3 coding sequence is TGTGCCAGCAGCTTAGACTTAGCGGGAGGGTCGCAGTATTTT.

The CDR3 region is CASRSALSYNEQFF. CDR3 nucleotides: TGTGCCAGCAGGTCCGCCCTCTCCTACAATGAGCAGTTCTTC. J is TRBJ2-1 and V is TRBV11-2; D is unclear. V was clipped by 6 bases and J by 0 bases, with 9 bases between them. CDR3 length: 14 amino acids. Per the germline V gene, CDR1 is SGHAT and CDR2 is FQNNGV.

The chain uses TRBV10-3 and TRBJ2-7; D might be TRBD1 (6 bases). The CDR3 contains 13 residues. The V gene lost 6 bases and the J gene lost 4 bases, with 13 bases spanning the gap. The V gene's germline CDR1 is ENHRY and CDR2 SYGVKD. The CDR3 reads CAISYQQGYEQYF. Here the CDR3 DNA reads TGTGCCATCAGCTACCAACAGGGATACGAGCAGTACTTC.

The DNA for the CDR3 is TGTGCCAGCAGCTTAACAGGGGTAGACTCACCCCTCCACTTT. Translated: CASSLTGVDSPLHF. The rearrangement links TRBV7-9 to TRBJ1-6; 7 positions match TRBD1. Looked up from germline, CDR1 is SEHNR and CDR2 is FQNEAQ (reference sequence). This CDR3 has 14 amino acids. V lost 2 bases, J lost 10 bases, and 5 bases stayed unmatched.

The CDR3 DNA sequence: TGTGCCAGCTCACCAGCGACAGGGGGCACTGGGGCCAACGTCCTGACTTTC. It codes for CASSPATGGTGANVLTF. The chain carries TRBV18 and TRBJ2-6; 10 positions agree with TRBD1. The CDR3 covers 17 residues. Germline CDR1 KGHSH, CDR2 LQKENI. Trimming cost V 2 bases and J 2 bases; bases outside gene matches: 3. Together with reference TRBV18 and TRBJ2-6, the CDR3 gives the full variable domain: NAGVMQNPRHLVRRRGQEARLRCSPMKGHSHVYWYRQLPEEGLKFMVYLQKENIIDESGMPKERFSAEFPKEGPSILRIQQVVRGDSAAYFCASSPATGGTGANVLTFGAGSRLTVL.

CDR3 sequence reads: CASHPNEQFF. The CDR3 DNA follows: TGTGCCAGCCATCCCAATGAGCAGTTCTTC. The chain is built from TRBV6-6 and TRBJ2-1, with D unresolved. The germline CDR1 and CDR2 sequences are MNHNY and SVGAGI (reference sequence). Between the trimmed V and J ends, which lost 8 bases and 6 bases, there was a span of 5 bases. The CDR3 contains 10 residues.

The rearrangement uses TRBV7-8 and TRBJ2-7; no reliable D call. Germline lookup yields CDR1 SGHVS and CDR2 FQNEAQ. The CDR3 loop spans 14 amino acids. V dropped 8 bases and J dropped 3 bases, with 17 bases sitting between them. CDR3 sequence: CASAFLDFSYEQYF. The CDR3, as DNA: TGTGCCAGCGCCTTCCTTGACTTTAGCTACGAGCAGTACTTC.

The chain employs TRBV5-1 and TRBJ2-3; 11 bases match TRBD2. The J segment lost 5 bases and the V segment lost 4 bases, leaving 6 bases of the junction unmatched. Germline V CDR1 and CDR2: SGHRS, YFSETQ. The CDR3 spans 15 residues. CDR3 bases: TGCGCCAGCAGCGTTAGCGGGGGGGCTGGAGATACGCAGTATTTT. This sequence encodes CASSVSGGAGDTQYF.

The chain employs TRBV4-3 and TRBJ2-1, with a tentative D call TRBD1 (5 bases). CDR1 and CDR2 from the germline V gene are LGHNA and YSLEER. Trimming removed 0 bases from V and 15 bases from J, with 15 bases in between. The CDR3 length is 13 residues. CDR3 DNA: TGCGCCAGCAGCCAAGAGACAGCTCACGGCCCGTTCTTC. As protein: CASSQETAHGPFF.

This chain uses TRBV12-5 with TRBJ2-7; maybe TRBD1 (6 bases). This CDR3 spans 15 amino acids. The germline V gene has CDR1 LGHNT and CDR2 FRNRAP. Trimming removed 3 bases at V and 3 bases at J, with 15 bases between. The CDR3 nucleotides read TGTGCTAGTGGTTTAGATAAGGCAGGGGTCTACGAGCAGTACTTC. Translation gives CASGLDKAGVYEQYF.

The V and J genes are TRBV5-1 and TRBJ1-1; D gene ambiguous. Germline V gene sequence: CDR1 SGHRS, CDR2 YFSETQ. The CDR3 spans 14 residues. Trimming shortened V by 0 bases and J by 8 bases, and 14 bases separated the two germline ends. The CDR3 coding sequence is TGCGCCAGCAGCTTGGAAGTCGGCGGGTGGGAAGCTTTCTTT. This translates into CASSLEVGGWEAFF.

The chain recombines TRBV6-6 with TRBJ1-1; D not certain. Per germline, CDR1 MNHNY and CDR2 SVGAGI (reference sequence). The V gene lost 0 bases and the J gene lost 0 bases, with 5 bases spanning the gap. The CDR3 spans 14 residues. The CDR3 here is CASSYSMLNTEAFF. The CDR3 coding sequence is TGTGCCAGCAGTTACTCGATGCTGAACACTGAAGCTTTCTTT.

This sequence joins TRBV6-5 and TRBJ2-2; no clear D. The CDR3 length is 11 residues. Trimming shortened V by 5 bases and J by 8 bases, and 6 bases separated the two germline ends. From germline, CDR1 is MNHEY and CDR2 SVGAGI. CDR3 nucleotide sequence: TGTGCCAGCAGTGATCGTGGGGAGCTGTTTTTT. As protein: CASSDRGELFF.

As to this clone: At the DNA level, this CDR3 is encoded by other sequences in the same sample as well. The J gene is TRBJ2-3, the V gene TRBV5-1; D might be TRBD1 (6 bases). CDR1 is SGHRS, CDR2 YFSETQ, per germline. The germline V and J ends were trimmed by 4 bases and 2 bases, with 11 bases remaining between them. The CDR3 contains 14 residues. In nucleotides, the CDR3 is TGCGCCAGCAGCGGGCAGGGGACCACAGATACGCAGTATTTT. It yields the protein CASSGQGTTDTQYF.

This chain's CDR3 is CASSDTGGVGQPQHF. The CDR3, as DNA: TGTGCCAGCAGTGACACGGGTGGGGTTGGTCAGCCCCAGCATTTT. The J gene is TRBJ1-5, the V gene TRBV25-1; D is unclear. Germline V lookup: CDR1 MGHDK, CDR2 SYGVNS. The CDR3 covers 15 residues. V lost 3 bases and J lost 6, with 15 bases in between.

This clone occurred once. The rearrangement links TRBV11-2 to TRBJ2-7; D not certain. Trimming removed 5 bases from V and 4 bases from J, with 18 bases in between. Germline V lookup: CDR1 SGHAT, CDR2 FQNNGV. The CDR3 runs 15 residues. In DNA form, the CDR3 reads TGTGCCAGCAGCAGACACTCCAGCGAACAATACGAGCAGTACTTC. It yields the protein CASSRHSSEQYEQYF.

This clone was detected once. The chain uses TRBV15 and TRBJ2-5, with TRBD2 as a possible D gene (5 bases). The germline gives CDR1 LNHNV, CDR2 YYDKDF (reference sequence). V was clipped by 3 bases and J by 5 bases, with 16 bases between them. The CDR3 contains 15 residues. CDR3 residues: CATSSGRTVTETQYF. CDR3 in DNA: TGTGCCACCAGCAGCGGTCGGACTGTCACGGAGACCCAGTACTTC.

This sequence joins TRBV19 and TRBJ2-1; 7 positions agree with TRBD2. Germline V lookup: CDR1 LNHDA, CDR2 SQIVND (reference sequence). Germline trimming cut 8 bases from V and 9 bases from J; bases unmatched to any gene: 16. The length of the CDR3 is 15 residues. The CDR3, as DNA: TGTGCCAGTGCCGAAGGACTAGTTGTTTCGGGTGAGCAGTTCTTC. Translating gives CASAEGLVVSGEQFF.

The rearrangement uses TRBV6-6 and TRBJ1-2; perhaps TRBD1 as D (5 bases). Germline V gene data show CDR1 as MNHNY and CDR2 as SVGAGI (reference sequence). The CDR3 has 15 amino acids. Trimming stripped 4 bases from V and 3 bases from J, with 15 bases between. This CDR3 reads CASSSFNRGYYGYTF. In nucleotides, the CDR3 is TGTGCCAGCAGTTCCTTTAACCGGGGGTACTATGGCTACACCTTC.

The chain combines TRBV2 with TRBJ1-4; no clear D gene. Germline loops: CDR1 SNHLY, CDR2 FYNNEI. V was cut by 5 bases and J by 7 bases, with 11 bases left in between. This CDR3 spans 13 amino acids. The chain's CDR3 is CASSSQLSEKLFF. The CDR3 DNA reads TGTGCCAGCAGTTCCCAGCTCAGTGAAAAACTGTTTTTT.

The J gene is TRBJ1-2, the V gene TRBV28; no clear D gene. Trimming stripped 2 bases from V and 6 bases from J, with 10 bases between. This CDR3 has 13 residues. CDR1 and CDR2 (germline): MDHEN, SYDVKM. The CDR3 loop is CASSLVKADGYTF. CDR3 in DNA: TGTGCCAGCAGTTTAGTCAAGGCGGATGGCTACACCTTC.

This clone was picked up a small number of times. Other DNA sequences of this sample code for an identical CDR3. V is TRBV12-5 and J is TRBJ2-7; 10 bases are a match to TRBD2. This CDR3 comprises 14 residues. CDR1 LGHNT and CDR2 FRNRAP come from the germline V gene. J gave up 4 bases and V 3 bases, and 3 bases lay outside the gene matches. CDR3 sequence: CASGLAGGPYEQYF. The CDR3, as DNA: TGTGCTAGTGGTTTAGCGGGAGGGCCGTACGAGCAGTACTTC. The variable domain in full, completed from reference TRBV12-5 and TRBJ2-7, reads DARVTQTPRHKVTEMGQEVTMRCQPILGHNTVFWYRQTMMQGLELLAYFRNRAPLDDSGMPKDRFSAEMPDATLATLKIQPSEPRDSAVYFCASGLAGGPYEQYFGPGTRLTVT.

The V and J genes are TRBV5-5 and TRBJ2-3; 7 nucleotides align to TRBD2. V shed 0 bases, J shed 3 bases, and the junction held 4 bases outside the gene matches. In germline, CDR1 is SGHKS, CDR2 YYEKEE (reference sequence). This CDR3 region has 15 residues. This CDR3 reads CASSLGGGGTDTQYF. In DNA form, the CDR3 reads TGTGCCAGCAGCTTGGGAGGCGGGGGTACAGATACGCAGTATTTT.

The rearrangement links TRBV10-3 to TRBJ1-1; D gene unclear. V was pared by 6 bases and J by 1 base, with 9 bases between. The germline CDR1 and CDR2 sequences are ENHRY and SYGVKD. The CDR3 extends over 13 amino acids. CDR3 amino acids: CAIRYEGNTEAFF. CDR3 sequence (DNA): TGTGCCATCAGATATGAGGGGAACACTGAAGCTTTCTTT.

The chain has TRBV5-1 and TRBJ2-1; TRBD2 aligns across 7 bases. This CDR3 is built from 12 residues. V was pared by 3 bases and J by 9 bases, with 3 bases of the junction left unmatched. Per germline, CDR1 SGHRS and CDR2 YFSETQ. The CDR3 DNA is TGCGCCAGCAGCTGGGCTAGCGGTGAGCAGTTCTTC. Translating it yields CASSWASGEQFF.

The V call is TRBV18, the J call TRBJ2-2, with a weak D call TRBD1 (6 bases). This CDR3 spans 14 amino acids. V dropped 6 bases and J dropped 2 bases, with 10 bases sitting between them. CDR1 KGHSH and CDR2 LQKENI come from the germline V gene. Written as DNA, the CDR3 is TGTGCCAGCTCCTTGACAGGCAACACCGGGGAGCTGTTTTTT. The encoded protein is CASSLTGNTGELFF.

The V call is TRBV5-1, the J call TRBJ2-3, with a weak D call TRBD1 (6 bases). This CDR3 is built from 17 residues. The V end was cut by 0 bases, the J end by 0 bases, with 14 bases between. Germline values: CDR1 SGHRS, CDR2 YFSETQ. CDR3 nucleotides: TGCGCCAGCAGCTTGGCCGGGACACAAACTAGCACAGATACGCAGTATTTT. Translating it yields CASSLAGTQTSTDTQYF.

This clone was counted a single time. The chain combines TRBV19 with TRBJ2-6; TRBD1 matches 8 bases. The CDR3 loop spans 13 amino acids. The V gene end was trimmed by 9 bases and the J gene end by 12 bases; junction bases not matched to a gene: 10. Germline lookup yields CDR1 LNHDA and CDR2 SQIVND (reference sequence). The CDR3, as DNA: TGTGCCAGCAGGACAGGGAAGGGTATCGTCCTGACTTTC. Translation gives CASRTGKGIVLTF.

The chain has TRBV28 and TRBJ1-4; possibly TRBD1 for D (6 bases). Trimming shortened V by 5 bases and J by 8 bases, and 12 bases separated the two germline ends. This CDR3 has 13 amino acids. Per the germline V gene, CDR1 is MDHEN and CDR2 is SYDVKM. Here the CDR3 reads CASSPGGGEKLFF. CDR3 nucleotides: TGTGCCAGCAGTCCCGGGGGGGGCGAAAAACTGTTTTTT.